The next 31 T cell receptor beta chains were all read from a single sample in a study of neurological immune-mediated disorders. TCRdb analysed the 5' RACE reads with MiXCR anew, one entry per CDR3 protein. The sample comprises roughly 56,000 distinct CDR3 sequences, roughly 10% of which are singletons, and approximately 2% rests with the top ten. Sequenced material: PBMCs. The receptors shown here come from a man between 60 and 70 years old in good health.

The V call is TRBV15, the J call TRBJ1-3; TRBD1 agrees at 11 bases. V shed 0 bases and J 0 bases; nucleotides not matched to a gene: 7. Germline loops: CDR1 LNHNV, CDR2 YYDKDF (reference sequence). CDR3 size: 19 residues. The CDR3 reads CATSRDRGTGGISGNTIYF. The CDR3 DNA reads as TGTGCCACCAGCAGAGATCGTGGGACAGGGGGTATCTCTGGAAACACCATATATTTT.

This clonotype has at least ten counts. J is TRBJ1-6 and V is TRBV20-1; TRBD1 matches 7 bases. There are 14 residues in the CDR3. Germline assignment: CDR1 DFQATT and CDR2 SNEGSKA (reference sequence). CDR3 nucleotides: TGCGGCGCGTACAGGGGAGGAACAAATTCACCCCTCCACTTT. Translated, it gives CGAYRGGTNSPLHF.

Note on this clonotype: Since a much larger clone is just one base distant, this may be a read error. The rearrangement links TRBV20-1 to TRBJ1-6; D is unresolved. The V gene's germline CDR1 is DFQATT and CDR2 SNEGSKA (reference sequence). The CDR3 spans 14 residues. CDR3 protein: CSAPLGWQNSPIHF. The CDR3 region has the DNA TGCAGTGCCCCCTTAGGGTGGCAGAATTCACCCATCCACTTT.

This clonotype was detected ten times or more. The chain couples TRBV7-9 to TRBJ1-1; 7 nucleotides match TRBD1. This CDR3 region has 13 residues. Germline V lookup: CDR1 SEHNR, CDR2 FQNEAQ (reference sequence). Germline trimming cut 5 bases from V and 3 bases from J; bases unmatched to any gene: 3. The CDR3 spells CASSRDRDTEAFF. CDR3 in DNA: TGTGCCAGCAGCCGAGACAGGGACACTGAAGCTTTCTTT.

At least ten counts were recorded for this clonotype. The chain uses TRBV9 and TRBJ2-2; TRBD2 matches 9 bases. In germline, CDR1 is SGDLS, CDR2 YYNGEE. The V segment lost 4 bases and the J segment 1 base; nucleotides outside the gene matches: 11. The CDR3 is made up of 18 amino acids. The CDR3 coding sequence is TGTGCCAGCAGCCCTCGGGATAGCGGGGGAGAGAACACCGGGGAGCTGTTTTTT. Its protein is CASSPRDSGGENTGELFF.

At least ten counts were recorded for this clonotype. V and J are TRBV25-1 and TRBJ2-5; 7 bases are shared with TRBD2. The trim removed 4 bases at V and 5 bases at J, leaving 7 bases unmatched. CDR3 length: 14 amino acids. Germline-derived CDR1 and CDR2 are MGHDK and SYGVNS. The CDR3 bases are TGTGCCAGCAGTGGGGAGGGACGAGAGGAGACCCAGTACTTC. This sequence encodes CASSGEGREETQYF.

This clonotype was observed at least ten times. The CDR3 loop reads CASSLRGTGVNEQYF. DNA for the CDR3: TGTGCCAGCAGTTTGCGCGGGACAGGGGTAAACGAGCAGTACTTC. V usage is TRBV6-2 or TRBV6-3 and J usage is TRBJ2-7; 10 bases match TRBD1. The germline gives CDR1 MNHEY, CDR2 SVGEGT. The CDR3 is 15 amino acids. With V trimmed by 4 bases and J by 5 bases, 8 bases remained unmatched.

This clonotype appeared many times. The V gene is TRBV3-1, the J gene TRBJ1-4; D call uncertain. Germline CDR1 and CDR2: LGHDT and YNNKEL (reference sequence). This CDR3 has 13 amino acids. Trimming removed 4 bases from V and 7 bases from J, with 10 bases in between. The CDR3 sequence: CASSLGRVEKLFF. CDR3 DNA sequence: TGTGCCAGCAGCCTGGGAAGGGTTGAAAAACTGTTTTTT.

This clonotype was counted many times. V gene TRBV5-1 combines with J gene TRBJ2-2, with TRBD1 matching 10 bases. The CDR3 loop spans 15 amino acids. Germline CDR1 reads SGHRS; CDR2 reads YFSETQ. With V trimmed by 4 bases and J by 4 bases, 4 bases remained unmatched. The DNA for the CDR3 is TGCGCCAGCAGCCCGGGACAGGGGTTCACCGGGGAGCTGTTTTTT. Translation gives CASSPGQGFTGELFF. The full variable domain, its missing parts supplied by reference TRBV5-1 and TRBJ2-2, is KAGVTQTPRYLIKTRGQQVTLSCSPISGHRSVSWYQQTPGQGLQFLFEYFSETQRNKGNFPGRFSGRQFSNSRSEMNVSTLELGDSALYLCASSPGQGFTGELFFGEGSRLTVL.

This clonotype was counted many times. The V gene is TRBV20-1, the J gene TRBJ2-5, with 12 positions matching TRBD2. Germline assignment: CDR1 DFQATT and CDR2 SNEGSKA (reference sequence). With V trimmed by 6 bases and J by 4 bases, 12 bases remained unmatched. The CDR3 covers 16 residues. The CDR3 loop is CSAHVPLAGGGETQYF. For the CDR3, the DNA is TGCAGTGCCCACGTCCCCCTAGCGGGGGGGGGAGAGACCCAGTACTTC.

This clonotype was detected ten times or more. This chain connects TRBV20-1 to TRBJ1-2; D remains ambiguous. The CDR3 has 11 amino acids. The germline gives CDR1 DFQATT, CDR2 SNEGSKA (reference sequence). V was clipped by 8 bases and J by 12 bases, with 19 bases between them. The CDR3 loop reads CSLDGLELDTF. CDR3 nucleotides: TGCAGTTTAGATGGGCTCGAATTAGACACCTTC.

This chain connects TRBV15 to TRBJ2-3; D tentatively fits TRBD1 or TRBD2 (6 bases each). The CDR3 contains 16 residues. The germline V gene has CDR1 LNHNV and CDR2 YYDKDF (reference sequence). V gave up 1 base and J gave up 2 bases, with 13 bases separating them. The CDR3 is CATSRGLGQLTDTQYF. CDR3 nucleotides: TGTGCCACCAGCAGAGGACTAGGACAGCTCACAGATACGCAGTATTTT.

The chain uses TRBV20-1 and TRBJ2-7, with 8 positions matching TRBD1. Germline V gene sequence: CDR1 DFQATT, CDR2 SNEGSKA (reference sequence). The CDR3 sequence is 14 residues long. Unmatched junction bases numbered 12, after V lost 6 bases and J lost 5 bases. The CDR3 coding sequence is TGCAGTGCCGGAGGGGGCAGGGGGCAGGACGAGCAGTACTTC. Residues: CSAGGGRGQDEQYF.

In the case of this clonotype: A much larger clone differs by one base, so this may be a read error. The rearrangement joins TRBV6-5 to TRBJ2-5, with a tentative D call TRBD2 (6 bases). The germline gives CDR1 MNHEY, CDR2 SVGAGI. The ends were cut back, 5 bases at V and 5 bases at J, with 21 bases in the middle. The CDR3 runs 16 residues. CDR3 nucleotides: TGTGCCAGCAGTCCTACAGACGGACTATCGGGGGAGACCCAGTACTTC. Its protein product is CASSPTDGLSGETQYF.

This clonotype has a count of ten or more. CDR3 loop: CASSPETGGFYEQYF. The CDR3 DNA reads as TGTGCCAGCAGCCCGGAGACAGGGGGCTTTTACGAGCAGTACTTC. The V gene is TRBV3-1, the J gene TRBJ2-7, with TRBD1 matching 10 bases. This CDR3 is 15 amino acids long. CDR1 and CDR2 (germline): LGHDT, YNNKEL (reference sequence). The V and J ends lost 4 bases and 4 bases, in that order; junction bases with no gene match: 7.

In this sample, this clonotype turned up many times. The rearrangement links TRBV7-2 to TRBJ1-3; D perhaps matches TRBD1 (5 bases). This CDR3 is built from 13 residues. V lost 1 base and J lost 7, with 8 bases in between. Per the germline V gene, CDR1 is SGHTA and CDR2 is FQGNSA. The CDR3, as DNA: TGTGCCAGCAGCTTAGAATACAGGAACACCATATATTTT. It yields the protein CASSLEYRNTIYF.

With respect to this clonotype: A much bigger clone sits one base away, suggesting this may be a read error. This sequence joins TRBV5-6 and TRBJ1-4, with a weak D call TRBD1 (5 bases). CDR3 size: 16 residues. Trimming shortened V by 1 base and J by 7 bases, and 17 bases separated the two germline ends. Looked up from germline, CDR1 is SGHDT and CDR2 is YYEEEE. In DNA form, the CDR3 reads TGTGCCAGCAGCTTGCCACCAAGGGGCAGGACTGAAAAACTGTTTTTT. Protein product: CASSLPPRGRTEKLFF.

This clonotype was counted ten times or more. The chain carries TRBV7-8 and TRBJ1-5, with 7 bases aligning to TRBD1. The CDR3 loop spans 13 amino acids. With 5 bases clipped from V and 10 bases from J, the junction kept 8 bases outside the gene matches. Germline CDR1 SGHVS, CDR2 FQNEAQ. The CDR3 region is CASSPGDRAPQHF. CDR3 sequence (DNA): TGTGCCAGCAGCCCCGGAGACAGGGCACCCCAGCATTTT.

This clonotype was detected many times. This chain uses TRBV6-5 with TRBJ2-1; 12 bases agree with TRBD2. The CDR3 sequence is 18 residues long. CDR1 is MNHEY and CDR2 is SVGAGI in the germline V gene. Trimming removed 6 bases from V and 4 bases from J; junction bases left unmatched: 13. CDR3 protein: CASSRTGASGGGYNEQFF. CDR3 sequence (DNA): TGTGCCAGCAGCCGGACCGGGGCTAGCGGGGGGGGGTACAATGAGCAGTTCTTC.

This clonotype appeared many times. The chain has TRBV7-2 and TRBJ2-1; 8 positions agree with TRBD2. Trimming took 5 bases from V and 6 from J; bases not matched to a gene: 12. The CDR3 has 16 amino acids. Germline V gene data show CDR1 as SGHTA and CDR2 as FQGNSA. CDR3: CASSRGGGGGSNEQFF. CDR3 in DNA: TGTGCCAGCAGCCGGGGGGGCGGGGGCGGGTCCAATGAGCAGTTCTTC.

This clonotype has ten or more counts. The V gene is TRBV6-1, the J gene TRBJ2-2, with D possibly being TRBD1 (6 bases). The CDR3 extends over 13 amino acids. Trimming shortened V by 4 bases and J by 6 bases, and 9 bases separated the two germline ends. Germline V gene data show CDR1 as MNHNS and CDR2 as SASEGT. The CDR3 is CASSATGSGELFF. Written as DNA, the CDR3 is TGTGCCAGCAGTGCGACAGGATCCGGGGAGCTGTTTTTT.

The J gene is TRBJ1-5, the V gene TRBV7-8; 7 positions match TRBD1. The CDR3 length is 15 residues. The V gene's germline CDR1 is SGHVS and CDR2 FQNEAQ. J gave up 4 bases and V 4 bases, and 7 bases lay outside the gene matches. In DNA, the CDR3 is TGTGCCAGCAGCTACGGGACAGTAAGGAATCAGCCCCAGCATTTT. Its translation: CASSYGTVRNQPQHF.

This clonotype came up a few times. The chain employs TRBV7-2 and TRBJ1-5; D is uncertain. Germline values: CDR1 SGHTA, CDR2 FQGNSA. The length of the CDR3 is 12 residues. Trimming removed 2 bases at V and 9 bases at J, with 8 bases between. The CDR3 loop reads CASSLSMWPQHF. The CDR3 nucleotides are TGTGCCAGCAGCTTAAGCATGTGGCCCCAGCATTTT.

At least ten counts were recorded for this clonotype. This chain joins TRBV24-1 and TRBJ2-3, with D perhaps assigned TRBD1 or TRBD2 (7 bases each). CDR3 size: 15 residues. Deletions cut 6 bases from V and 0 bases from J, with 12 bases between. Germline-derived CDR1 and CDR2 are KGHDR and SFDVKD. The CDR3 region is CATSREGASTDTQYF. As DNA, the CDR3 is TGTGCCACCAGTAGGGAGGGGGCAAGCACAGATACGCAGTATTTT.

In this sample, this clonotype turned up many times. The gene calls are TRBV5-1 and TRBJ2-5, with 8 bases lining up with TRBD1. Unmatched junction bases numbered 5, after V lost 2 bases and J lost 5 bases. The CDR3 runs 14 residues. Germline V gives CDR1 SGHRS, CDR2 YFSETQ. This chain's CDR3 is CASSFTGGDETQYF. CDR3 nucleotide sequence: TGCGCCAGCAGCTTCACAGGGGGTGATGAGACCCAGTACTTC.

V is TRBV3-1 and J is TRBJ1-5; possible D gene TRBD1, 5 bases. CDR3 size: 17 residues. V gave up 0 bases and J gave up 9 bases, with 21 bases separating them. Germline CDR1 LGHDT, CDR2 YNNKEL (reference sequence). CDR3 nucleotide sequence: TGTGCCAGCAGCCAAGAGAACAGGTGGGCACCGGGGGGGCCCCAGCATTTT. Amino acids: CASSQENRWAPGGPQHF.

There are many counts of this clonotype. CDR3 region: CAIGTQETQYF. The CDR3, as DNA: TGTGCCATCGGGACACAAGAGACCCAGTACTTC. The rearrangement links TRBV10-3 to TRBJ2-5; tentatively, D is TRBD1 (6 bases). Trimming stripped 8 bases from V and 2 bases from J, with 6 bases between. The CDR3 loop spans 11 amino acids. Germline loops: CDR1 ENHRY, CDR2 SYGVKD.

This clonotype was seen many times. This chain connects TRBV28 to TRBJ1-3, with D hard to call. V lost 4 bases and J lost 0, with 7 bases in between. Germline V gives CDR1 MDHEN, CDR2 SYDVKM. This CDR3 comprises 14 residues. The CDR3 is CASSSLSSGNTIYF. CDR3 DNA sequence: TGTGCCAGCAGTTCCCTAAGCTCTGGAAACACCATATATTTT.

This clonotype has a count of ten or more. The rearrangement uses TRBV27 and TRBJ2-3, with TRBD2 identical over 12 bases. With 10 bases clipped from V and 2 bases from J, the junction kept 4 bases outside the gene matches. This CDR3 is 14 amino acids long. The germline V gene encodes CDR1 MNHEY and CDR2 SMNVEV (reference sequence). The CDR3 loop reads CATGLAGFTDTQYF. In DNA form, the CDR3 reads TGTGCCACCGGACTAGCGGGGTTCACAGATACGCAGTATTTT.

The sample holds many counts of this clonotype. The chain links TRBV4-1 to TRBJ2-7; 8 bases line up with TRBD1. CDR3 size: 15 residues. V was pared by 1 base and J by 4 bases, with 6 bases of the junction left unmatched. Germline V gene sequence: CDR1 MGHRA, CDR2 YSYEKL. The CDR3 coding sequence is TGCGCCAGCAGCCAAGGAGACAGGGGAGTATACGAGCAGTACTTC. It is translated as CASSQGDRGVYEQYF.

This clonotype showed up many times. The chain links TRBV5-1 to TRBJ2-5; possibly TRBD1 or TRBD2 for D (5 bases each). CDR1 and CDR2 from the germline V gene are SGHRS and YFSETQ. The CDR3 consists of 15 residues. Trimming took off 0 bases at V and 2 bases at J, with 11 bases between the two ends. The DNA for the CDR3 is TGCGCCAGCAGCTTGGCAGGTGGGACGCAAGAGACCCAGTACTTC. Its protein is CASSLAGGTQETQYF.